These 21 T cell receptor beta chains came from one sample sequenced in a study of blood T cell repertoires in COVID-19. TCRdb's copy holds only in-frame clones and misses some; the assay was immunoSEQ multiplex PCR. The sample has 90,000 or so clones; around 90% are singletons. Sequenced input: peripheral blood. The receptors stem from a man in his 60s with COVID-19, enrolled during active disease.

The chain combines TRBV19 with TRBJ1-5; D is possibly TRBD1 (5 bases). CDR1 and CDR2 from the germline V gene are LNHDA and SQIVND (reference sequence). Between the trimmed V and J ends, which lost 5 bases and 0 bases, there was a span of 8 bases. The CDR3 extends over 14 amino acids. This chain's CDR3 is CASSRDSSNQPQHF. In nucleotides, the CDR3 is TGTGCCAGTAGTCGCGACAGTAGCAATCAGCCCCAGCATTTT.

V gene TRBV5-1 combines with J gene TRBJ2-1; TRBD1 agrees at 9 bases. The CDR3 covers 13 residues. Germline-derived CDR1 and CDR2 are SGHRS and YFSETQ. V dropped 4 bases and J dropped 14; count of bases not matched to a gene: 10. The CDR3 DNA sequence: TGCGCCAGCAGCCGTTCTGAGAGGGACAGGGAGTTCTTC. This encodes CASSRSERDREFF.

The chain links TRBV6-5 to TRBJ2-4; possibly TRBD1 for D (6 bases). This CDR3 has 15 amino acids. V was shortened by 0 bases and J by 6 bases, with 12 bases between the two germline ends. Per the germline V gene, CDR1 is MNHEY and CDR2 is SVGAGI. In DNA form, the CDR3 reads TGTGCCAGCAGTTACTCGGGGGCTGGTGGAAACATTCAGTACTTC. Its translation: CASSYSGAGGNIQYF.

This clone came up once. The chain has TRBV10-1 and TRBJ1-2; possible D gene TRBD1, 6 bases. This CDR3 contains 15 residues. Germline loops: CDR1 WNHNN, CDR2 SYGVQD (reference sequence). Trimming removed 2 bases from V and 8 bases from J, with 18 bases in between. CDR3 sequence (DNA): TGCGCCAGCAGTGAGAATGTAGGGGACATGAAGGGCTACACCTTC. This translates into CASSENVGDMKGYTF.

The V and J genes are TRBV30 and TRBJ1-5; D gene ambiguous. Germline V gene lookup returns CDR1 GTSNPN and CDR2 SVGIG (reference sequence). This CDR3 has 13 amino acids. Trimming took off 1 base at V and 3 bases at J, with 7 bases between the two ends. CDR3 in amino acids: CAWSGSYNQPQHF. CDR3 nucleotides: TGTGCCTGGAGTGGCAGTTACAATCAGCCCCAGCATTTT.

V and J are TRBV6-6 and TRBJ1-3, with TRBD1 matching over 9 bases. The V and J ends lost 6 bases and 4 bases, in that order; junction bases with no gene match: 10. Looked up from germline, CDR1 is MNHNY and CDR2 is SVGAGI (reference sequence). CDR3 length equals 16 residues. As DNA, the CDR3 is TGTGCCAGCAGCCGCACGAGACAGGGGGAGGGAAACACCATATATTTT. As protein: CASSRTRQGEGNTIYF.

The CDR3 DNA sequence: TGTGCCAGCAGGACTGAGGCCGGATATGGCTACACCTTC. Residues: CASRTEAGYGYTF. The chain joins TRBV12-3 or TRBV12-4 to TRBJ1-2; D uncertain. Trimming pared 6 bases from V and 5 bases from J, leaving 13 bases between. This CDR3 is 13 amino acids long.

The chain combines TRBV3-1 (or the pseudogene TRBV3-2) with TRBJ1-1; D is undetermined. The CDR3 runs to 11 residues. V was pared by 2 bases and J by 8 bases, with 6 bases between. In germline, CDR1 is LGHDT, CDR2 YNNKEL (reference sequence). CDR3 loop: CASSQSAEAFF. The CDR3 coding sequence is TGTGCCAGCAGCCAAAGTGCGGAAGCTTTCTTT.

This clone was seen only a few times. CDR3 residues: CAIKQGPTEAFF. The CDR3 DNA reads as TGTGCCATCAAACAGGGCCCCACTGAAGCTTTCTTT. The chain carries TRBV10-3 and TRBJ1-1, with D maybe TRBD1 (6 bases). Germline CDR1 and CDR2: ENHRY and SYGVKD. V dropped 7 bases and J dropped 4 bases, with 10 bases sitting between them. The CDR3 totals 12 residues.

This clone was seen only a few times. This chain links TRBV24-1 with TRBJ2-3; a possible D gene is TRBD2 (6 bases). The germline CDR1 and CDR2 sequences are KGHDR and SFDVKD. This CDR3 has 14 amino acids. V lost 11 bases and J lost 3, with 17 bases in between. As DNA, the CDR3 is TGTGCCATCGCGGGACGTCTAGAGACAGATACGCAGTATTTT. This translates into CAIAGRLETDTQYF.

The V gene is TRBV27, the J gene TRBJ2-3, with 8 bases identical to TRBD2. The CDR3 runs 17 residues. CDR1 and CDR2 from the germline V gene are MNHEY and SMNVEV (reference sequence). After removal of 5 bases from V and 0 bases from J, the junction contained 10 bases not matched to a gene. The DNA of the CDR3 is TGTGCCAGCAGTACATTTAAAAGCGGGAGTAGCACAGATACGCAGTATTTT. Its protein product is CASSTFKSGSSTDTQYF.

The J gene is TRBJ2-3, the V gene TRBV3-1 (or the pseudogene TRBV3-2); D gene uncertain. Germline V gene lookup returns CDR1 LGHDT and CDR2 YNNKEL (reference sequence). The CDR3 has 13 residues. The germline V and J ends were trimmed by 5 bases and 8 bases, with 14 bases remaining between them. The CDR3: CASSVSETGTQYF. The DNA for the CDR3 is TGTGCCAGCAGCGTGTCAGAAACGGGTACGCAGTATTTT.

This clone was seen a few times. V is TRBV10-1 and J is TRBJ2-1; TRBD1 agrees at 7 bases. CDR1 is WNHNN, CDR2 SYGVQD, per germline (reference sequence). CDR3 length: 16 residues. Trimming at V came to 6 bases and at J to 8 bases, leaving 16 bases not matched to a gene. CDR3 region: CASSTGDVLGVDEQFF. The CDR3 DNA follows: TGCGCCAGCAGCACAGGGGATGTCCTGGGAGTGGATGAGCAGTTCTTC.

This chain links TRBV7-9 with TRBJ1-2; D might be TRBD1 (5 bases). Trimming removed 2 bases from V and 4 bases from J, with 8 bases in between. Germline V gives CDR1 SEHNR, CDR2 FQNEAQ (reference sequence). This CDR3 has 13 residues. The CDR3 sequence is CASSLTGLYGYTF. The CDR3 nucleotides are TGTGCCAGCAGCTTAACAGGTCTCTATGGCTACACCTTC.

The sample holds a few counts of this clone. This chain joins TRBV18 and TRBJ1-1; the match to TRBD1 covers 8 bases. There are 15 residues in the CDR3. V shed 5 bases and J 1 base; nucleotides not matched to a gene: 6. Germline V lookup: CDR1 KGHSH, CDR2 LQKENI. The CDR3 here is CASSFGQGGNTEAFF. CDR3 in DNA: TGTGCCAGCTCATTCGGACAGGGCGGGAACACTGAAGCTTTCTTT.

This clone was observed a handful of times. The V and J genes are TRBV18 and TRBJ2-7; 13 bases line up with TRBD2. V trimming: 3 bases; J trimming: 5 bases; junction bases outside the gene matches: 7. The length of the CDR3 is 16 residues. CDR1 and CDR2 (germline): KGHSH, LQKENI. The CDR3 reads CASSPFGTSGIDEQYF. The DNA of the CDR3 is TGTGCCAGCTCACCCTTCGGGACTAGCGGGATAGACGAGCAGTACTTC.

The rearrangement uses TRBV4-1 and TRBJ2-7; TRBD2 agrees at 14 bases. V lost 1 base to trimming and J lost 4 bases; unmatched junction nucleotides: 12. The CDR3 consists of 19 residues. CDR1 and CDR2 (germline): MGHRA, YSYEKL. CDR3 loop: CASSQARPGLAGVGYEQYF. The CDR3 coding sequence is TGCGCCAGCAGCCAAGCCAGACCGGGACTAGCGGGAGTAGGGTACGAGCAGTACTTC.

The CDR3: CASSPTSGSYNEQFF. In nucleotides, the CDR3 is TGTGCCAGTAGTCCAACTAGCGGCTCCTACAATGAGCAGTTCTTC. The chain combines TRBV19 with TRBJ2-1; 8 bases fit TRBD2. The J segment lost 0 bases and the V segment lost 5 bases, leaving 3 bases of the junction unmatched. The CDR3 runs 15 residues. Germline CDR1 reads LNHDA; CDR2 reads SQIVND (reference sequence).

Here the CDR3 reads CASSSGSEQYF. The CDR3 bases are TGTGCCAGCAGTTCAGGGTCCGAGCAGTACTTC. The chain carries TRBV12-3 or TRBV12-4 and TRBJ2-7; tentative D call: TRBD1 (5 bases). V was clipped by 4 bases and J by 6 bases, with 7 bases between them. The CDR3 totals 11 residues.

The rearrangement uses TRBV24-1 and TRBJ1-1, with D possibly matching TRBD1 (5 bases). Germline CDR1 reads KGHDR; CDR2 reads SFDVKD. Trimming left V 6 bases short and J 4 bases short, with 14 bases between. The CDR3 length is 14 residues. CDR3 residues: CATSSDHRGTEAFF. CDR3 bases: TGTGCCACCAGTTCCGACCATAGGGGCACTGAAGCTTTCTTT.

This chain joins TRBV5-1 and TRBJ2-7; 11 bases fit TRBD2. Germline V gene lookup returns CDR1 SGHRS and CDR2 YFSETQ. The CDR3 consists of 15 residues. With 4 bases clipped from V and 4 bases from J, the junction kept 7 bases outside the gene matches. CDR3 DNA sequence: TGCGCCAGCAGCCCTATGACTAGCGGGATATACGAGCAGTACTTC. Translation gives CASSPMTSGIYEQYF.